This T cell receptor (beta chain) stems from a study of T cell repertoires in cytomegalovirus infection. Whole-study context: As its CMV epitopes, the study selected recently identified HLA-C-restricted and well-studied HLA-B-restricted targets. An indication of both CMV infection and matching HLA type came from public TCR beta signatures. Study-level points and caveats: Carriers of CMV and the relevant HLA type were discriminated by public TCR beta frequency. The ex vivo response was dominated by HLA-C-restricted CMV-specific TCR beta clonotypes.

Germline V gene lookup returns CDR1 SGHAT and CDR2 FQNNGV. The CDR3 runs 18 residues. V trimming: 2 bases; J trimming: 6 bases; junction bases outside the gene matches: 10. A remark on this clonotype: Its cognate antigen is unknown.

TCRdb ran MiXCR on the reads and lists one entry per CDR3 protein. The sample has some 310,000 distinct CDR3 sequences; just under 25% are singletons. Sequenced material: cultured PBMCs, taken from culture after CMV antigen stimulation. The TCR sequence derives from a human donor in good health (CMV status not recorded). Some clones in this sample may be carry-over from other donors' samples. V and J are TRBV11-2 and TRBJ2-3; the match to TRBD2 covers 14 bases. CDR3 nucleotides: TGTGCCAGCAGCTTATCCGGGACTAGCGGGAGTTTCAGGGATACGCAGTATTTT. Its translation: CASSLSGTSGSFRDTQYF.